These 8 T cell receptor beta chains were sequenced from one sample in a study of long-term antiretroviral therapy in people with HIV. Survey-level resolution applied to immunoSEQ assay v3.0. Sequenced by immunoSEQ multiplex PCR; TCRdb stores in-frame clones only, minus some. The sample contains about 22,000 clones, around 84% of which appear only once. Sequenced material: unsorted PBMCs, taken 1.8 years before starting antiretroviral therapy. The receptors derive from a woman in her 30s with HIV.

This rearrangement joins TRBV10-3 to TRBJ1-5; the D gene is possibly TRBD1 (5 bases). Trimming took 6 bases from V and 3 from J, leaving 12 bases between them. CDR1 and CDR2 (germline): ENHRY, SYGVKD. The CDR3 has 14 residues. The CDR3 region has the DNA TGTGCCATCAGCTATGACAGTAACAATCAGCCCCAGCATTTT. Encoded protein: CAISYDSNNQPQHF.

The chain links TRBV19 to TRBJ2-6; D is uncertain. The CDR3 is made up of 15 amino acids. V gave up 4 bases and J gave up 0 bases, with 7 bases separating them. Germline V lookup: CDR1 LNHDA, CDR2 SQIVND (reference sequence). The chain's CDR3 is CASSTSGSGANVLTF. DNA of the CDR3: TGTGCCAGTAGTACTAGTGGCTCTGGGGCCAACGTCCTGACTTTC.

This chain connects TRBV30 to TRBJ1-4; 9 bases are shared with TRBD1. With 5 bases clipped from V and 4 bases from J, the junction kept 2 bases outside the gene matches. The CDR3 covers 13 residues. Germline V gives CDR1 GTSNPN, CDR2 SVGIG (reference sequence). The CDR3 sequence: CAWWDRVNEKLFF. CDR3 sequence (DNA): TGTGCCTGGTGGGACAGGGTTAATGAAAAACTGTTTTTT.

The rearrangement joins TRBV6-1 to TRBJ1-3; 7 bases agree with TRBD1. In germline, CDR1 is MNHNS, CDR2 SASEGT. V lost 4 bases and J lost 4; bases outside the gene matches: 10. The CDR3 sequence is 16 residues long. CDR3 sequence reads: CASSGQGNAGGNTIYF. Written as DNA, the CDR3 is TGTGCCAGCAGTGGACAGGGTAACGCGGGAGGAAACACCATATATTTT.

The V call is TRBV6-6, the J call TRBJ2-3; D remains ambiguous. Between the trimmed V and J ends, which lost 0 bases and 1 base, there was a span of 8 bases. From germline, CDR1 is MNHNY and CDR2 SVGAGI (reference sequence). The CDR3 is 15 residues long. The CDR3 region has the DNA TGTGCCAGCAGTTACTCTTCGCAGGGCACAGATACGCAGTATTTT. Its protein product is CASSYSSQGTDTQYF.

This sequence joins TRBV7-3 and TRBJ2-3, with 8 bases that match TRBD1. The germline V gene has CDR1 SGHTA and CDR2 FQGTGA. The CDR3 is 17 residues long. The V and J ends lost 0 bases and 2 bases, in that order; junction bases with no gene match: 7. The CDR3 protein is CASSLTRTGLITDTQYF. The CDR3 DNA reads TGTGCCAGCAGCTTAACCCGGACAGGGCTAATCACAGATACGCAGTATTTT.

In its sample, this clone was seen once. The chain carries TRBV29-1 and TRBJ2-5; TRBD1 might be the D (6 bases). The CDR3 runs to 13 residues. V was cut by 2 bases and J by 7 bases, with 14 bases left in between. CDR1 and CDR2 from the germline V gene are SQVTM and ANQGSEA. This CDR3 is CSVELRQVGTQYF. The CDR3 DNA is TGCAGCGTTGAACTAAGACAGGTCGGGACCCAGTACTTC.

The chain carries TRBV4-2 and TRBJ1-2, with D unclear. Trimming pared 4 bases from V and 0 bases from J, leaving 15 bases between. The CDR3 is 16 amino acids. The germline V gene encodes CDR1 LGHNA and CDR2 YNFKEQ. Here the CDR3 reads CASSPLVFPANYGYTF. The CDR3 DNA sequence: TGTGCCAGCAGCCCCCTCGTTTTCCCAGCTAACTATGGCTACACCTTC.